Listed below are T cell receptor beta chains from one sample, sequenced in a study of cytomegalovirus exposure and HLA in healthy donors. Profiling relied on immunoSEQ multiplex PCR, and the TCRdb table lists in-frame clones only, not all of them. The profile shows about 200,000 clones, 82% of them singletons. Sequenced input: PBMCs. These receptors were obtained from a boy aged 2-9 years in good health and CMV-seronegative. Each CDR3 is given with its conserved first and last residue. D genes are given only for firm matches. Rows give clone size only sometimes, using once, few, many, or a class for an expanded clone.

v_call	clone_size	cdr3_length	d_call	j_call	cdr3_nt	cdr3_aa
TRBV6-5	once	11	-	TRBJ1-1	TGTGCCAGTGTTGGTAGCACTGAAGCTTTCTTT	CASVGSTEAFF
TRBV5-6	once	16	TRBD2	TRBJ2-1	TGTGCCAGCAGCTTGGTGCGGACTAGCGTGGACAATGAGCAGTTCTTC	CASSLVRTSVDNEQFF
TRBV5-1	-	12	-	TRBJ2-3	TGCGCCAGCAGCTGGAGCGGGACAAGGCAGTATTTT	CASSWSGTRQYF
TRBV7-3	-	15	-	TRBJ2-3	TGTGCCAGCAGCTTCGGGGGGCTACATTCAGATACGCAGTATTTT	CASSFGGLHSDTQYF
TRBV4-3	-	15	TRBD2	TRBJ2-3	TGCGCCAGCAGCCAAAGCGGGGGAGGCACAGATACGCAGTATTTT	CASSQSGGGTDTQYF
TRBV1	-	18	-	TRBJ2-3	TGCACCAGCAGCCGTACGGGGGGCCCTCCCGAAGGCACAGATACGCAGTATTTT	CTSSRTGGPPEGTDTQYF
TRBV4-2	-	19	TRBD2	TRBJ2-3	TGTGCCAGCAGCCAAGGGTTCAGCGGGGGGACCTCTAGCACAGATACGCAGTATTTT	CASSQGFSGGTSSTDTQYF
TRBV5-8	-	14	-	TRBJ1-1	TGTGCCAGCAGCTTAAGGGGCGGGGGGACTGAAGCTTCCTTT	CASSLRGGGTEASF
TRBV7-8	-	15	TRBD1	TRBJ2-1	TGTGCCAGCAGCTCGGGACAGGTAACCTACAATGAGCAGTTCTTC	CASSSGQVTYNEQFF
TRBV7-2	-	15	TRBD1	TRBJ2-7	TGTGCCAGCAGCTTAGGTCGTCAGGGGGCCAACGAGCAGTACTTC	CASSLGRQGANEQYF
TRBV7-2	-	17	TRBD1	TRBJ2-5	TGTGCCAGCAGCTCACCCGGCTGGACAGGATCCACCGAGACCCAGTACTTC	CASSSPGWTGSTETQYF
TRBV6-5	-	15	TRBD2	TRBJ2-1	TGTGCCAGCAGTCCACTAGCGGGGGGTACCAATGAGCAGTTCTTC	CASSPLAGGTNEQFF
TRBV2	-	14	TRBD2	TRBJ2-1	TGTGCCAGCAGTGGGGGACTAGCCTACAATGAGCAGTTCTTC	CASSGGLAYNEQFF
TRBV6-5	once	12	TRBD1	TRBJ2-1	TGTGCCAGCAGTGGACAGGGGAATGAGCAGTTCTTC	CASSGQGNEQFF
TRBV10-3	-	12	TRBD1	TRBJ1-2	TGTGCCATCAGTGACAGGGGGCGAGGCTACACCTTC	CAISDRGRGYTF
TRBV4-1	-	12	-	TRBJ1-4	TGCGCCAGCAGCCAAGACGGTGAAAAACTGTTTTTT	CASSQDGEKLFF
TRBV7-2	-	14	TRBD2	TRBJ2-7	TGTGCCAGCAGCTTGGCACTAGCGGGGAACGAGCAGTACTTC	CASSLALAGNEQYF
TRBV5-4	-	16	TRBD2	TRBJ2-7	TGTGCCAGCAACGTGGGTGCGGGGGGAACTACCTACGAGCAGTACTTC	CASNVGAGGTTYEQYF
TRBV29-1	-	11	-	TRBJ1-2	TGCAGCGTTGGAATAGGGGTGGGCTACACCTTC	CSVGIGVGYTF
TRBV7-9	-	13	-	TRBJ2-1	TGTGCCAGCAGCCTCGACAGGTACAATGAGCAGTTCTTC	CASSLDRYNEQFF
TRBV5-4	few	13	-	TRBJ2-5	TGTGCCAGCAGCTTTGACAGCCAAGAGACCCAGTACTTC	CASSFDSQETQYF
TRBV30	once	10	TRBD1	TRBJ1-1	TGTGCCTGGGGTGACAGGGGCCCTTTCTTT	CAWGDRGPFF
TRBV5-5	-	15	TRBD1	TRBJ2-7	TGTGCCAGCAGCTCGGTGACAGGGATTTCCTACGAGCAGTACTTC	CASSSVTGISYEQYF
TRBV4-1	-	14	-	TRBJ1-1	TGCGCCAGCAGCCAAGATCGAGGTGGTACTGAAGCTTTCTTT	CASSQDRGGTEAFF
TRBV7-9	-	15	-	TRBJ1-5	TGTGCCAGCAGCTCCTACACGGGGTACAATCAGCCCCAGCATTTT	CASSSYTGYNQPQHF
TRBV7-2	-	15	-	TRBJ1-6	TGTGCCAGCAGCTTAGTTCCAGGGAAAGATTCACCCCTCCACTTT	CASSLVPGKDSPLHF
TRBV7-2	-	16	-	TRBJ2-3	TGTGCCAGCAGCTTAGCGCCAGGGCGGATCGTAGATACGCAGTATTTT	CASSLAPGRIVDTQYF
TRBV5-1	-	21	-	TRBJ1-2	TGCGCCAGCAGCTTCAGAGGGCGGGAGGACAGCTTCAAATTCCCCCGAAATGGCTACACCTTC	CASSFRGREDSFKFPRNGYTF
TRBV7-2	few	14	-	TRBJ2-1	TGTGCCAGCAGCTTCCTAGCCAGGGGTAGTGAGCAGTTCTTC	CASSFLARGSEQFF
TRBV4-1	-	15	-	TRBJ1-3	TGCGCCAGCAGCCATTTGCAGGGCGCTGGAAACACCATATATTTT	CASSHLQGAGNTIYF
TRBV6-6	-	11	TRBD1	TRBJ1-2	TGTGCCACGGACAGGTTGGGTGGCTACACCTTC	CATDRLGGYTF
TRBV6-6	-	15	-	TRBJ2-2	TGTGCCAGCAGGAAAGGGGGGGGCCTTACCGGGGAGCTGTTTTTT	CASRKGGGLTGELFF
TRBV7-3	-	13	-	TRBJ1-1	TGTGCCAGCAGCCTTGAGGGGAACACTGAAGCTTTCTTT	CASSLEGNTEAFF
TRBV5-6	once	14	-	TRBJ2-5	TGTGCCAGCAGCTCGGGACACCGCCAAGAGACCCAGTACTTC	CASSSGHRQETQYF